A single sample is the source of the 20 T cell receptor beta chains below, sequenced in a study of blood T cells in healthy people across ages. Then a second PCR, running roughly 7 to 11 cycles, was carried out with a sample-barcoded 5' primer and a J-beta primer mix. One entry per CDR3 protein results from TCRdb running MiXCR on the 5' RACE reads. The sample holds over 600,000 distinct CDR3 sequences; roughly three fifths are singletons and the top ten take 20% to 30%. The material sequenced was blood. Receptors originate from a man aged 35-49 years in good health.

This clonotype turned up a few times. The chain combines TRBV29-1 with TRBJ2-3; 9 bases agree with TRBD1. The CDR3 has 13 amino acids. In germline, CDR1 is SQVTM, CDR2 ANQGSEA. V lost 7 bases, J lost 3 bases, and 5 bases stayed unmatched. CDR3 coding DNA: TGCAGCGCTTGGGGACAGGGAACAGATACGCAGTATTTT. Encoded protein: CSAWGQGTDTQYF.

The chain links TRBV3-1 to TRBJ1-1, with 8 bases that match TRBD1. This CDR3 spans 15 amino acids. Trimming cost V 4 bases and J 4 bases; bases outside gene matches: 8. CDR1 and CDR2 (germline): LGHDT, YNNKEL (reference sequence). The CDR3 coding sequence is TGTGCCAGCAGCCCCGTCAGGGGGCCGGGCACTGAAGCTTTCTTT. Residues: CASSPVRGPGTEAFF. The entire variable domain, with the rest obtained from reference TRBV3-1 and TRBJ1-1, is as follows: DTAVSQTPKYLVTQMGNDKSIKCEQNLGHDTMYWYKQDSKKFLKIMFSYNNKELIINETVPNRFSPKSPDKAHLNLHINSLELGDSAVYFCASSPVRGPGTEAFFGQGTRLTVV.

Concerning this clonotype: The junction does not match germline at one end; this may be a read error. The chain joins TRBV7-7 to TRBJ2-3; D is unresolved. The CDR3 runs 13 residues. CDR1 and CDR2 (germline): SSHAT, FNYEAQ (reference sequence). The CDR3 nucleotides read TGTGCTAGCAGCCCCTGGTTGGGAGATACGCAGTATTTT. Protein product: CASSPWLGDTQYF.

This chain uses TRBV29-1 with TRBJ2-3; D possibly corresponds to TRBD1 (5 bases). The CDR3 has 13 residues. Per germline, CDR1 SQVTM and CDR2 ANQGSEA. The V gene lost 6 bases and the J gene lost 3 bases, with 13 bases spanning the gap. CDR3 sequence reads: CSVDRDRTDTQYF. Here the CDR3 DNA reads TGCAGCGTAGACAGAGATAGGACAGATACGCAGTATTTT.

CDR3 sequence reads: CASSLQGGGELFF. In DNA form, the CDR3 reads TGTGCCAGCAGCTTACAGGGAGGCGGGGAGCTGTTTTTT. The gene calls are TRBV7-2 and TRBJ2-2; a weak D match, TRBD2 (6 bases). The V and J ends lost 2 bases and 7 bases respectively, with 8 bases between them. The CDR3 has 13 amino acids. The germline gives CDR1 SGHTA, CDR2 FQGNSA.

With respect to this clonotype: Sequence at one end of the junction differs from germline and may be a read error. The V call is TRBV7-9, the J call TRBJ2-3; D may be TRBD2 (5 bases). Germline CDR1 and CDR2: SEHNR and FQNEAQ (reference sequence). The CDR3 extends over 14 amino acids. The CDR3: CASNLDGITDTQYF. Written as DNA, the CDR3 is TGTGCCAGCAACTTAGACGGGATCACAGATACGCAGTATTTT.

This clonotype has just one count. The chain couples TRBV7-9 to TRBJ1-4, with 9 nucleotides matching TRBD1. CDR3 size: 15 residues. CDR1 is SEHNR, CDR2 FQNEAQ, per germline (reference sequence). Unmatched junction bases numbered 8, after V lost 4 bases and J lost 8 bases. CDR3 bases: TGTGCCAGCAGCTCAAACAGGGGGCAAGGCGAAAAACTGTTTTTT. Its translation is CASSSNRGQGEKLFF.

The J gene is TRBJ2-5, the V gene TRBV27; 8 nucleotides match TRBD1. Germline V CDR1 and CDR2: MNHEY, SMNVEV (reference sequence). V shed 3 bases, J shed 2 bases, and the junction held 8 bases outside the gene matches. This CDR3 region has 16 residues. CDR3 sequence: CASSFQGAPGQETQYF. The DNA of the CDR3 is TGTGCCAGCAGTTTCCAGGGGGCGCCCGGACAAGAGACCCAGTACTTC.

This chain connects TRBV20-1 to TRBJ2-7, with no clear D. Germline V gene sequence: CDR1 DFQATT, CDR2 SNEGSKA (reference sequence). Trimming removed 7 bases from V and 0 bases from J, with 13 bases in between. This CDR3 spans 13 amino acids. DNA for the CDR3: TGCAGTGTCCGGTCTTCGAGCTCCTACGAGCAGTACTTC. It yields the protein CSVRSSSSYEQYF.

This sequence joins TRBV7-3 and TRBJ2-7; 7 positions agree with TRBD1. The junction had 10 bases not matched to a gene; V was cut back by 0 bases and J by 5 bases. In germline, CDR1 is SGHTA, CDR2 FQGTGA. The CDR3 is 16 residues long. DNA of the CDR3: TGTGCCAGCAGCTTAACCTCTACAGGGGCGGTCAACGAGCAGTACTTC. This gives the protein CASSLTSTGAVNEQYF.

The CDR3 DNA is TGCGCCAGCAGCTTGGGCTTAGGGACTCTCGGAGCTGAAGCTTTCTTT. Translating gives CASSLGLGTLGAEAFF. The genes are TRBV5-1 and TRBJ1-1; perhaps TRBD1 as D (5 bases). The CDR3 covers 16 residues. The germline gives CDR1 SGHRS, CDR2 YFSETQ. The ends were cut back, 0 bases at V and 6 bases at J, with 18 bases in the middle.

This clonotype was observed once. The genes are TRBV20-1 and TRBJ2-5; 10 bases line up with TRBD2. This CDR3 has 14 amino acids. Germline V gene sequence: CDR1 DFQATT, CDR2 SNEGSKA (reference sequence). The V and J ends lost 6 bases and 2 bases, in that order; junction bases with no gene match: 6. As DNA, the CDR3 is TGCAGTGCCCCTCTAGCGGGAGATCAAGAGACCCAGTACTTC. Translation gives CSAPLAGDQETQYF.

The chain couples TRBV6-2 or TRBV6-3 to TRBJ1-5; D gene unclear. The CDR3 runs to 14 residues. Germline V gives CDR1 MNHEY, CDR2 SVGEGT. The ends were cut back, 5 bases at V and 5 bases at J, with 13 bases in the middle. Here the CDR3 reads CASSDATVYQPQHF. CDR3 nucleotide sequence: TGTGCCAGCAGTGACGCCACAGTTTATCAGCCCCAGCATTTT.

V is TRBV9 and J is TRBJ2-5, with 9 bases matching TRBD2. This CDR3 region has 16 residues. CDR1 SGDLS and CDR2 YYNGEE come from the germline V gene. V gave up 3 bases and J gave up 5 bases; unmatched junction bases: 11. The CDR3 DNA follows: TGTGCCAGCAGCGGGTCCTGGGCGGGGGGGACGGAGACCCAGTACTTC. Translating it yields CASSGSWAGGTETQYF.

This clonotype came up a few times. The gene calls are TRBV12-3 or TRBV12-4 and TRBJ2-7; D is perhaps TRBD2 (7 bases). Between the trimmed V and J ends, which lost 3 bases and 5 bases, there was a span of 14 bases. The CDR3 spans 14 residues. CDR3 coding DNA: TGTGCCAGCAGTTTCGGGCAGGGGAGGGACGAGCAGTACTTC. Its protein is CASSFGQGRDEQYF.

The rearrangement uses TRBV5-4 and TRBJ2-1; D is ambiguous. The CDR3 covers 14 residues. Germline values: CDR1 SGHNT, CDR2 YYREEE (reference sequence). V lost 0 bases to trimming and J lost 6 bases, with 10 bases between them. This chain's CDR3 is CASSLEQRVNEQFF. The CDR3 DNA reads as TGTGCCAGCAGCTTGGAACAGCGCGTCAATGAGCAGTTCTTC.

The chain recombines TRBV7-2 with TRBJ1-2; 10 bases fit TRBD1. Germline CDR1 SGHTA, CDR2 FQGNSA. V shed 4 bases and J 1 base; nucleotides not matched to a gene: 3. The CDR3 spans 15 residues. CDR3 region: CASSSGQGVNYGYTF. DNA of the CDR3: TGTGCCAGCAGCTCCGGACAGGGGGTTAACTATGGCTACACCTTC.

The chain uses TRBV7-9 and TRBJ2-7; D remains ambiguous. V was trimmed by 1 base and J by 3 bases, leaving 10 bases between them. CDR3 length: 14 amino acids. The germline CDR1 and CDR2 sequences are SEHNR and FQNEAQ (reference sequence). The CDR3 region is CASSLGPSDYEQYF. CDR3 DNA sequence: TGTGCCAGCAGCTTAGGACCGTCAGACTACGAGCAGTACTTC. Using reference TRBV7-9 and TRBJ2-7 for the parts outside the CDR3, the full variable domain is DTGVSQNPRHKITKRGQNVTFRCDPISEHNRLYWYRQTLGQGPEFLTYFQNEAQLEKSRLLSDRFSAERPKGSFSTLEIQRTEQGDSAMYLCASSLGPSDYEQYFGPGTRLTVT.

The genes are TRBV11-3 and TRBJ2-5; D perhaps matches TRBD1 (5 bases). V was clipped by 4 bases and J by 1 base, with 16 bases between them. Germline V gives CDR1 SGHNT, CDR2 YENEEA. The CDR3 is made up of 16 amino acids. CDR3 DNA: TGTGCCAGCAGCTCCCCATCACCGACAGTCCAAGAGACCCAGTACTTC. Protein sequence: CASSSPSPTVQETQYF.

CDR3 bases: TGTGCCAGCAGTTACTCGGCCTTTAGCGGGGGGCGGTCGGTTGCGCAGTATTTT. The encoded protein is CASSYSAFSGGRSVAQYF. V and J are TRBV6-5 and TRBJ2-3, with 10 bases matching TRBD2. The germline CDR1 and CDR2 sequences are MNHEY and SVGAGI. Trimming took 0 bases from V and 10 from J; bases not matched to a gene: 16. The CDR3 has 18 residues.